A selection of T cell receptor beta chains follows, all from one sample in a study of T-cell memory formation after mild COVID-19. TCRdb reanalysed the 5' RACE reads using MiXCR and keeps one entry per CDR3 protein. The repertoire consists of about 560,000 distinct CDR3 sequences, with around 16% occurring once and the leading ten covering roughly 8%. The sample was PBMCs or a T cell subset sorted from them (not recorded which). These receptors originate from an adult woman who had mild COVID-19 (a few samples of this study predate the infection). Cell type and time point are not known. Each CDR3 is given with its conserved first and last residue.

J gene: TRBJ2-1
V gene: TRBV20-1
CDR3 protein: CSARRSGLYNEQFF

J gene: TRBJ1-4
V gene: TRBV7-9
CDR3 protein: CASSLGGANEKLFF

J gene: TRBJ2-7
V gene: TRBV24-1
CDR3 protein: CATSGGRSFGEQYF

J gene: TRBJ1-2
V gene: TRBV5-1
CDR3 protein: CASSRPGRTYGYTF

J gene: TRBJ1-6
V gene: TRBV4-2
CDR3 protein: CASSQEAGTGLNSPLHF

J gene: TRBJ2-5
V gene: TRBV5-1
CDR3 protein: CASSLDVGYDGTQYF

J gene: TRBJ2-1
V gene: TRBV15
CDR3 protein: CATSRGAGVNNEQFF

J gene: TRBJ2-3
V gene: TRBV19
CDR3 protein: CASSIRGPRGTQYF

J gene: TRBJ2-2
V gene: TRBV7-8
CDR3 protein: CASSLSPTLGRTGELFF

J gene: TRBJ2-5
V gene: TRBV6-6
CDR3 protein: CASSQTSRGLETQYF

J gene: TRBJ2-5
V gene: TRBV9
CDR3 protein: CASSARERLSGQETQYF

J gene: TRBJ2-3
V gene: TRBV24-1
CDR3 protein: CATSEGLAGVTDTQYF

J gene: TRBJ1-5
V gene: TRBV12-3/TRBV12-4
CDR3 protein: CASSFSGNNQPQHF

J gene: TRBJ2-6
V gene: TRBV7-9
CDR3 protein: CAAKGGAGANVLTF

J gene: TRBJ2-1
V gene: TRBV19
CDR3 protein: CASTRDSYNEQFF

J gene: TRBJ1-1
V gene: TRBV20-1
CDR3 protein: CSARGGEGKAFF

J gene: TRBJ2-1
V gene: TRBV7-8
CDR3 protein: CASSPRRPGQRGTEQFF

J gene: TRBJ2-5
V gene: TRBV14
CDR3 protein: CASSQEVQTQYF

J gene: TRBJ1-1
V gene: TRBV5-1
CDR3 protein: CASSLRGSGVTEAFF

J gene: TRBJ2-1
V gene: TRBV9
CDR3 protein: CASSPSPTSNEQFF

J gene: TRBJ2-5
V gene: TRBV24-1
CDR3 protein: CATSDPTKGLKTQYF

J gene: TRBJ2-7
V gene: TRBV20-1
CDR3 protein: CSASPDLGYEQYF

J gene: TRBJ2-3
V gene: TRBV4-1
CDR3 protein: CASSQDLAGDASTDTQYF

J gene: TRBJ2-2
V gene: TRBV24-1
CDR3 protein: CATGRQGPTNTGELFF

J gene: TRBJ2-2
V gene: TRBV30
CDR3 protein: CAWSVRSLAGHTGELFF

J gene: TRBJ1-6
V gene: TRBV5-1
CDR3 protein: CASSLGQGRSPLHF

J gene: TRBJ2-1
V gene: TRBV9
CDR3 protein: CASSVDGWNEQFF